The present T cell receptor beta chain was sequenced within a study of T cell repertoires in cytomegalovirus infection. The wider study: Public TCR beta signature analysis indicated the presence of both CMV infection and matching HLA type.

TCRdb recomputed calls from the reads with MiXCR, one row per CDR3 protein. Here the sample spans more than 650,000 distinct CDR3 sequences, approximately 40% being singletons. The receptor was derived from a human donor in good health (CMV status not recorded). Some clones in this sample may be carry-over from other donors' samples. Material: PBMCs.

The CDR3 DNA reads TGTGCCAGCAGCCCGGCCAGGGTGGACGAGCAGTACTTC. Protein sequence: CASSPARVDEQYF. The chain recombines TRBV28 with TRBJ2-7, with D maybe TRBD1 (5 bases). Germline values: CDR1 MDHEN, CDR2 SYDVKM. V lost 6 bases and J 5 bases, leaving 14 bases between the germline ends. The CDR3 has 13 residues.